These 30 T cell receptor beta chains were sequenced from one sample in a study of blood T cell repertoires in COVID-19. The table came from immunoSEQ multiplex PCR; TCRdb's copy has only in-frame clones and leaves some out. The data contain 200,000 to 300,000 clones, about nine tenths of them seen just once; the ten biggest clones take up about 2.3%. The specimen sequenced was PBMCs or T cells enriched from blood (not recorded which). These receptors were obtained from a woman aged 40-49 years with acute COVID-19.

The chain joins TRBV21-1 to TRBJ2-2; the listed D gene, TRBD2, was not tested against the DNA. TRBV21-1 is recorded as a pseudogene. CDR3 length: 19 amino acids. CDR3 DNA: TGTGCCAGCAGATCGGGACTAGCGGGAGGAAACGCGAACACCGGGGAGCTGTTTTTT. Residues: CASRSGLAGGNANTGELFF.

This clone was counted only a few times. This chain uses TRBV19 with TRBJ1-5; D remains unclear. Trimming took 6 bases from V and 6 from J, leaving 15 bases between them. The germline V gene has CDR1 LNHDA and CDR2 SQIVND (reference sequence). This CDR3 contains 14 residues. CDR3 region: CASSESGRSQPQHF. CDR3 DNA sequence: TGTGCCAGTAGCGAGTCGGGGAGAAGTCAGCCCCAGCATTTT.

The chain is built from TRBV6-5 and TRBJ1-2, with D tentatively TRBD1 (6 bases). Trimming took 7 bases from V and 0 from J, leaving 12 bases between them. This CDR3 has 14 residues. CDR1 is MNHEY and CDR2 is SVGAGI in the germline V gene. CDR3 region: CASNTGLTNYGYTF. DNA for the CDR3: TGTGCCAGCAATACAGGGCTAACTAACTATGGCTACACCTTC.

V is TRBV5-1 and J is TRBJ2-1; D ambiguous. Trimming shortened V by 0 bases and J by 6 bases, and 10 bases separated the two germline ends. The CDR3 extends over 14 amino acids. Germline CDR1 reads SGHRS; CDR2 reads YFSETQ. CDR3 DNA: TGCGCCAGCAGCTTGGAAGCTAGTTCCAATGAGCAGTTCTTC. Its translation: CASSLEASSNEQFF.

The V call is TRBV9, the J call TRBJ2-7, with a tentative D call TRBD2 (5 bases). The V end lost 0 bases, the J end lost 5 bases, and 12 bases lay between the germline ends. The CDR3 length is 14 residues. Germline CDR1 SGDLS, CDR2 YYNGEE. The CDR3 reads CASSVDPRRDEQYF. The CDR3 nucleotides are TGTGCCAGCAGCGTAGACCCCAGGCGGGACGAGCAGTACTTC. The whole variable domain, filled in from reference TRBV9 and TRBJ2-7, reads DSGVTQTPKHLITATGQRVTLRCSPRSGDLSVYWYQQSLDQGLQFLIQYYNGEERAKGNILERFSAQQFPDLHSELNLSSLELGDSALYFCASSVDPRRDEQYFGPGTRLTVT.

This chain connects TRBV5-1 to TRBJ2-3, with 7 nucleotides matching TRBD1. V shed 0 bases, J shed 2 bases, and the junction held 6 bases outside the gene matches. The CDR3 contains 16 residues. CDR1 and CDR2 from the germline V gene are SGHRS and YFSETQ. The CDR3 reads CASSLAGQSFTDTQYF. The CDR3 bases are TGCGCCAGCAGCTTGGCGGGACAGAGCTTCACAGATACGCAGTATTTT.

The chain has TRBV11-2 and TRBJ2-1; the match to TRBD2 covers 9 bases. CDR3 size: 16 residues. V gave up 7 bases and J gave up 4 bases; unmatched junction bases: 11. The germline V gene encodes CDR1 SGHAT and CDR2 FQNNGV. CDR3 DNA sequence: TGTGCCAGCACCGTGATAGCGGGGGCCCGTTACAATGAGCAGTTCTTC. It specifies CASTVIAGARYNEQFF.

This clone was counted once. V is TRBV9 and J is TRBJ1-2, with a tentative D call TRBD1 (5 bases). V gave up 2 bases and J gave up 6 bases, with 23 bases separating them. The CDR3 consists of 17 residues. CDR1 SGDLS and CDR2 YYNGEE come from the germline V gene. This chain's CDR3 is CASSVFDSTPGGNGYTF. The CDR3 bases are TGTGCCAGCAGCGTGTTTGACAGCACGCCCGGGGGGAATGGCTACACCTTC.

The genes are TRBV11-2 and TRBJ1-2; D not resolved. V lost 3 bases and J lost 5, with 10 bases in between. This CDR3 is built from 13 residues. Germline loops: CDR1 SGHAT, CDR2 FQNNGV. CDR3 in DNA: TGTGCCAGCAGCTTTGGTACAGTGTATGGCTACACCTTC. Its protein product is CASSFGTVYGYTF.

This clone appeared once. This rearrangement joins TRBV5-1 to TRBJ2-7; maybe TRBD2 (6 bases). With 3 bases removed from V and 6 bases from J, the gap between germline ends came to 16 bases. The length of the CDR3 is 14 residues. CDR1 SGHRS and CDR2 YFSETQ come from the germline V gene. CDR3 DNA: TGCGCCAGCAGCTCGGGAGAACTAGGACGCGAGCAGTACGTC. Translating it yields CASSSGELGREQYV.

This chain joins TRBV19 and TRBJ1-2; 7 bases align to TRBD1. V lost 6 bases, J lost 8 bases, and 12 bases stayed unmatched. Germline assignment: CDR1 LNHDA and CDR2 SQIVND (reference sequence). CDR3 size: 14 residues. As DNA, the CDR3 is TGTGCCAGTAGCACCCCCGACAGGGCGGGGGGCTACACCTTC. It specifies CASSTPDRAGGYTF. Looking up the rest from reference TRBV19 and TRBJ1-2 gives the full variable domain: DGGITQSPKYLFRKEGQNVTLSCEQNLNHDAMYWYRQDPGQGLRLIYYSQIVNDFQKGDIAEGYSVSREKKESFPLTVTSAQKNPTAFYLCASSTPDRAGGYTFGSGTRLTVV.

This clone has only one observation. The chain couples TRBV3-1 (or the pseudogene TRBV3-2) to TRBJ1-1, with no clear D. Germline lookup yields CDR1 LGHDT and CDR2 YNNKEL (reference sequence). The CDR3 extends over 14 amino acids. Trimming took off 0 bases at V and 8 bases at J, with 13 bases between the two ends. CDR3 sequence (DNA): TGTGCCAGCAGCCAAGAAATCCCCGTTCGGGAAGCTTTCTTT. It is translated as CASSQEIPVREAFF.

The chain is built from TRBV9 and TRBJ2-1; D gene uncertain. The CDR3 consists of 15 residues. Germline-derived CDR1 and CDR2 are SGDLS and YYNGEE. V dropped 1 base and J dropped 0 bases, with 8 bases sitting between them. The CDR3 DNA reads as TGTGCCAGCAGCGTAAAACAGAGCTCCTACAATGAGCAGTTCTTC. This encodes CASSVKQSSYNEQFF.

The V gene is TRBV3-1 (or the pseudogene TRBV3-2), the J gene TRBJ2-3, with TRBD2 identical over 11 bases. CDR1 LGHDT and CDR2 YNNKEL come from the germline V gene (reference sequence). The CDR3 runs 16 residues. The trim removed 5 bases at V and 1 base at J, leaving 5 bases unmatched. The CDR3 nucleotides read TGTGCCAGCAGCGTACCTAGCGGGGGGCGCACAGATACGCAGTATTTT. Protein sequence: CASSVPSGGRTDTQYF.

The rearrangement uses TRBV4-3 and TRBJ2-3, with 12 positions matching TRBD1. Looked up from germline, CDR1 is LGHNA and CDR2 is YSLEER. The junction had 4 bases not matched to a gene; V was cut back by 4 bases and J by 5 bases. This CDR3 contains 15 residues. The CDR3 sequence: CASSRDRGLQDTQYF. CDR3 DNA sequence: TGCGCCAGCAGCCGGGACAGGGGGCTGCAAGATACGCAGTATTTT.

This clone was recorded only once. V usage is TRBV2 and J usage is TRBJ2-2; 7 bases map to TRBD2. J was trimmed by 7 bases and V by 7 bases; bases with no gene match: 6. The V gene's germline CDR1 is SNHLY and CDR2 FYNNEI. The CDR3 consists of 13 residues. CDR3 nucleotides: TGTGCCAGCACAAGGGAGGGACTCGGGGAGCTGTTTTTT. This sequence encodes CASTREGLGELFF. The full variable domain, completed using reference TRBV2 and TRBJ2-2, is EPEVTQTPSHQVTQMGQEVILRCVPISNHLYFYWYRQILGQKVEFLVSFYNNEISEKSEIFDDQFSVERPDGSNFTLKIRSTKLEDSAMYFCASTREGLGELFFGEGSRLTVL.

This chain uses TRBV5-1 with TRBJ2-5; a possible D gene is TRBD1 (5 bases). The CDR3 contains 15 residues. The V end lost 6 bases, the J end lost 1 base, and 16 bases lay between the germline ends. Germline V lookup: CDR1 SGHRS, CDR2 YFSETQ. This CDR3 is CASTVLDSLQETQYF. The CDR3 DNA reads TGCGCCAGCACCGTACTCGACAGTCTCCAAGAGACCCAGTACTTC.

This chain joins TRBV5-5 and TRBJ2-3; 10 nucleotides match TRBD2. Trimming removed 1 base from V and 3 bases from J; junction bases left unmatched: 8. Germline V lookup: CDR1 SGHKS, CDR2 YYEKEE (reference sequence). This CDR3 is 17 amino acids long. The chain's CDR3 is CASSLFSGRAGTDTQYF. The CDR3 nucleotides are TGTGCCAGCAGCTTGTTCAGCGGGAGGGCCGGAACAGATACGCAGTATTTT.

J is TRBJ2-7 and V is TRBV11-2; TRBD2 might be the D (7 bases). The CDR3 covers 13 residues. V was pared by 10 bases and J by 1 base, with 14 bases between. Germline V gene sequence: CDR1 SGHAT, CDR2 FQNNGV. CDR3 amino acids: CATPGGPSYEQYV. CDR3 coding DNA: TGTGCCACCCCGGGGGGCCCTTCCTACGAGCAGTACGTC.

The chain joins TRBV19 to TRBJ2-7; TRBD2 agrees at 8 bases. Trimming took 11 bases from V and 5 from J; bases not matched to a gene: 8. Per germline, CDR1 LNHDA and CDR2 SQIVND (reference sequence). The CDR3 has 12 residues. Here the CDR3 DNA reads TGTGCCCGCCGGGGGGGGGTGAACGAGCAGTACTTC. Translating it yields CARRGGVNEQYF.

This sequence joins TRBV6-4 and TRBJ2-1; D unclear. Germline V lookup: CDR1 MRHNA, CDR2 SNTAGT. This CDR3 has 15 amino acids. With 5 bases removed from V and 4 bases from J, the gap between germline ends came to 15 bases. The CDR3 loop is CASSYEAASYNEQFF. In DNA, the CDR3 is TGTGCCAGCAGTTACGAGGCGGCGTCTTACAATGAGCAGTTCTTC.

The chain combines TRBV6-2 or TRBV6-3 with TRBJ2-3, with 9 positions matching TRBD2. V was clipped by 4 bases and J by 2 bases; unmatched bases: 10. This CDR3 region has 17 residues. CDR1 MNHEY and CDR2 SVGEGT come from the germline V gene. This CDR3 reads CASSLLTSGRFTDTQYF. The CDR3 nucleotides are TGTGCCAGCAGTTTGCTCACTAGCGGGCGATTCACAGATACGCAGTATTTT.

This rearrangement joins TRBV29-1 to TRBJ2-3; the match to TRBD1 covers 7 bases. In germline, CDR1 is SQVTM, CDR2 ANQGSEA. After removal of 5 bases from V and 3 bases from J, the junction contained 2 bases not matched to a gene. The CDR3 runs 12 residues. The CDR3 nucleotides read TGCAGCGTTTCAGGGGGTACAGATACGCAGTATTTT. Translated: CSVSGGTDTQYF.

The chain employs TRBV30 and TRBJ2-3; possible D gene TRBD2, 6 bases. Germline assignment: CDR1 GTSNPN and CDR2 SVGIG (reference sequence). Trimming cost V 0 bases and J 3 bases, with 22 bases left between them. The CDR3 covers 18 residues. The CDR3 reads CAWSVRGRRTLRTDTQYF. The DNA of the CDR3 is TGTGCCTGGAGTGTACGGGGGAGGCGGACTCTGAGGACAGATACGCAGTATTTT.

CDR3 sequence: CAWSVGLSGANVLTF. In nucleotides, the CDR3 is TGTGCCTGGAGTGTGGGGCTGTCTGGGGCCAACGTCCTGACTTTC. The rearrangement links TRBV30 to TRBJ2-6, with D possibly TRBD1 on 5 matching bases. Trimming removed 0 bases from V and 1 base from J, with 7 bases in between. CDR1 is GTSNPN and CDR2 is SVGIG in the germline V gene (reference sequence). The CDR3 extends over 15 amino acids.

V gene TRBV2 combines with J gene TRBJ1-2; TRBD1 agrees at 7 bases. V gave up 7 bases and J gave up 7 bases; unmatched junction bases: 18. The germline V gene has CDR1 SNHLY and CDR2 FYNNEI. This CDR3 spans 16 amino acids. The CDR3 nucleotides read TGTGCCAGCACCCCCTGGGATGGGACAGAAGGGCTTGGCTACACCTTC. Amino acid sequence: CASTPWDGTEGLGYTF.

The chain combines TRBV12-5 with TRBJ1-1; D possibly corresponds to TRBD1 (5 bases). The germline CDR1 and CDR2 sequences are LGHNT and FRNRAP. The CDR3 is made up of 14 amino acids. V was pared by 8 bases and J by 0 bases, with 13 bases between. The DNA for the CDR3 is TGTGCTAGTACGGGGGTAGGGATGAACACTGAAGCTTTCTTT. Its translation: CASTGVGMNTEAFF.

This CDR3 is CASRTRALNTEAFF. CDR3 nucleotide sequence: TGTGCCAGCCGGACGAGGGCCTTAAACACTGAAGCTTTCTTT. V is TRBV19 and J is TRBJ1-1; the D is unclear. CDR3 size: 14 residues. Deletions cut 9 bases from V and 2 bases from J, with 16 bases between. Germline values: CDR1 LNHDA, CDR2 SQIVND (reference sequence).

This chain connects TRBV11-2 to TRBJ2-3, with 9 bases aligning to TRBD2. This CDR3 is built from 15 residues. V lost 5 bases and J lost 4; bases outside the gene matches: 7. Germline CDR1 and CDR2: SGHAT and FQNNGV. CDR3 residues: CASSPAGGESDTQYF. The CDR3, as DNA: TGTGCCAGCAGCCCTGCGGGGGGGGAGTCAGATACGCAGTATTTT. The variable domain in full, completed from reference TRBV11-2 and TRBJ2-3, reads EAGVAQSPRYKIIEKRQSVAFWCNPISGHATLYWYQQILGQGPKLLIQFQNNGVVDDSQLPKDRFSAERLKGVDSTLKIQPAKLEDSAVYLCASSPAGGESDTQYFGPGTRLTVL.

This sequence joins TRBV5-4 and TRBJ1-4, with a weak D call TRBD1 (5 bases). The CDR3 contains 15 residues. Germline values: CDR1 SGHNT, CDR2 YYREEE (reference sequence). Trimming removed 4 bases at V and 3 bases at J, with 13 bases between. CDR3 nucleotides: TGTGCCAGCAGCACAAGACAGACGGCTAATGAAAAACTGTTTTTT. It translates to CASSTRQTANEKLFF.